This T cell receptor beta chain derives from a study of response to subunit inactivated influenza vaccine. V lost 5 bases to trimming and J lost 3 bases, with 13 bases between them. The germline V gene has CDR1 SSHAT and CDR2 FNYEAQ (reference sequence). CDR3 length: 14 residues. One entry per CDR3 protein results from TCRdb running MiXCR on the RT-PCR reads. Of about 240,000 distinct CDR3 sequences listed, 10% to 15% are singletons. This clonotype was detected a few times. Its cognate antigen is unknown. Overall study results and limits: Authors suggested each seasonal influenza vaccination recruits few new T cells.

The sample in question was non-naive T cells sorted from PBMCs, obtained 14 to 15 days before vaccination. The rearrangement joins TRBV7-7 to TRBJ2-5, with D perhaps matching TRBD2 (5 bases). This TCR was recovered from a man aged 45-65 years who received an inactivated influenza vaccine. The chain's CDR3 is CASSLLGAEETQYF. The DNA of the CDR3 is TGTGCCAGCAGCCTACTAGGAGCTGAAGAGACCCAGTACTTC. Supplemented by reference TRBV7-7 and TRBJ2-5, the full variable domain reads GAGVSQSPRYKVTKRGQDVTLRCDPISSHATLYWYQQALGQGPEFLTYFNYEAQPDKSGLPSDRFSAERPEGSISTLTIQRTEQRDSAMYRCASSLLGAEETQYFGPGTRLLVL.